This T cell receptor (beta chain) was documented in a study of blood T cell repertoires in COVID-19. At the level of the study: The cDNA or gDNA used as material had been derived from T cells, B-cell-depleted T cells, or PBMCs.

The CDR3 is 16 amino acids. Trimming removed 5 bases at V and 3 bases at J, with 20 bases between. The germline CDR1 and CDR2 sequences are MDHEN and SYDVKM. All enrollees were about 18 to 90 years old and from about 24 US areas. Which cohort a participant joined came from the clinical history participants gave. In the study's own analysis: How many nucleated cells were present was estimated from reference gene primer amplification. Sequencing used immunoSEQ multiplex PCR; TCRdb keeps in-frame clones, though not all of them. D and trimming were read from the DNA, whereas the V and J calls and clone size are those reported in that table. The table includes about 400,000 clones, under 90% detected once.

V and J are TRBV28 and TRBJ2-7, with D perhaps TRBD2 (6 bases). This clonotype was obtained from a woman aged 30 to 39 who had recovered from COVID-19. Source material: PBMCs or T cells enriched from blood (not recorded which). The CDR3 sequence: CASSPATGVGFYEQYF. The CDR3 nucleotides read TGTGCCAGCAGTCCCGCTACGGGGGTGGGTTTCTACGAGCAGTACTTC.